These 7 T cell receptor beta chains share one sample of origin, sequenced in a study of T-cell reconstitution after alpha-beta-depleted transplantation in children (dated by TCRdb to 2015 to 2016). To prepare the library, PCR was applied. The sequencer was an Illumina HiSeq 2500. To normalize quantification of the TCRbeta repertoire, the TCR libraries were built with molecular barcoding that relied on unique molecular identifiers. TCRdb reprocessing: public reads trimmed at Q25 with fastp, clones called with MiXCR, in-frame beta chains kept. Rows with a matching CDR3 protein are joined into one entry that keeps the most common DNA and genes. In all, the sample holds some 500,000 distinct CDR3 sequences, and approximately 20% of those were seen once. The ten most abundant clones make up 3.3% of the sample. Sequenced material: PBMCs from the stem cell graft donor, taken from the stem cell graft. The receptors shown here come from a human donor who donated a stem cell graft to a child with acute lymphoblastic leukemia.

V and J are TRBV20-1 and TRBJ2-3; no firm D call. From germline, CDR1 is DFQATT and CDR2 SNEGSKA (reference sequence). The CDR3 is made up of 15 amino acids. Trimming shortened V by 4 bases and J by 2 bases, and 16 bases separated the two germline ends. CDR3 sequence: CSAIPGWKNTDTQYF. The CDR3 bases are TGCAGTGCTATCCCCGGGTGGAAAAACACAGATACGCAGTATTTT.

This clonotype was detected a few times. V gene TRBV6-5 combines with J gene TRBJ2-1, with D perhaps given as TRBD1 or TRBD2 (5 bases each). The CDR3 spans 15 residues. V lost 2 bases to trimming and J lost 4 bases, with 12 bases between them. Germline CDR1 MNHEY, CDR2 SVGAGI. CDR3 loop: CASSYDVGPYNEQFF. DNA of the CDR3: TGTGCCAGCAGTTACGATGTGGGACCTTACAATGAGCAGTTCTTC.

This sequence joins TRBV7-9 and TRBJ1-4; D remains unclear. V was cut by 2 bases and J by 3 bases, with 10 bases left in between. There are 15 residues in the CDR3. Germline V CDR1 and CDR2: SEHNR, FQNEAQ (reference sequence). The chain's CDR3 is CASSLSVSPNEKLFF. In nucleotides, the CDR3 is TGTGCCAGCAGCTTATCGGTCTCCCCTAATGAAAAACTGTTTTTT.

This clonotype has only a few counts. The gene calls are TRBV24-1 and TRBJ2-3; maybe TRBD2 (5 bases). Germline V lookup: CDR1 KGHDR, CDR2 SFDVKD. The CDR3 spans 12 residues. The ends were cut back, 7 bases at V and 4 bases at J, with 8 bases in the middle. The DNA of the CDR3 is TGTGCCACCAGCGACTATTCAGATACGCAGTATTTT. Its protein product is CATSDYSDTQYF.

This clonotype was observed many times. The chain joins TRBV3-1 to TRBJ2-7; D perhaps matches TRBD1 (6 bases). Germline lookup yields CDR1 LGHDT and CDR2 YNNKEL (reference sequence). The CDR3 is 15 amino acids. Trimming cost V 1 base and J 4 bases, with 14 bases left between them. Here the CDR3 DNA reads TGTGCCAGCAGCCAAGGGACAGCTCGCGTTTACGAGCAGTACTTC. Its translation: CASSQGTARVYEQYF.

This clonotype was recorded a few times. This sequence joins TRBV18 and TRBJ1-1; D perhaps matches TRBD1 (5 bases). Per germline, CDR1 KGHSH and CDR2 LQKENI. V lost 0 bases and J 3 bases, leaving 11 bases between the germline ends. This CDR3 comprises 15 residues. The DNA for the CDR3 is TGTGCCAGCTCACCACCTATACAGGAGTACACTGAAGCTTTCTTT. Its protein is CASSPPIQEYTEAFF.

This clonotype was seen a few times. The V gene is TRBV10-3, the J gene TRBJ1-1; 7 nucleotides line up with TRBD1. This CDR3 has 12 residues. V shed 10 bases, J shed 5 bases, and the junction held 7 bases outside the gene matches. CDR1 is ENHRY, CDR2 SYGVKD, per germline. The CDR3 DNA reads as TGTGCCAGCCGACAGGGAGAAACTGAAGCTTTCTTT. It specifies CASRQGETEAFF.